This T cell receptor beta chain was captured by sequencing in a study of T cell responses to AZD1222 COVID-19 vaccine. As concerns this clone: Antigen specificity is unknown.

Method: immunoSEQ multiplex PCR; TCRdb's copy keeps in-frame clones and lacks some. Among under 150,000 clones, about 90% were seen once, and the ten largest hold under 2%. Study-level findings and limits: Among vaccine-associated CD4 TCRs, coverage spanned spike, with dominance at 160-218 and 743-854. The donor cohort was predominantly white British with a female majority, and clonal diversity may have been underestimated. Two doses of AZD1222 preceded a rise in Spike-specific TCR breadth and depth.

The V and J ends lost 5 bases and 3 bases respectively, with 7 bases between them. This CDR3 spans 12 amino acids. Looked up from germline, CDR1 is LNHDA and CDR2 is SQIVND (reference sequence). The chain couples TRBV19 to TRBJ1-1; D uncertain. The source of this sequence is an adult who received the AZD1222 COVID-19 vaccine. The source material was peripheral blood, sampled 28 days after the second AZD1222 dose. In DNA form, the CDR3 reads TGTGCCAGTAGTGCCGGGGACACTGAAGCTTTCTTT. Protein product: CASSAGDTEAFF.